This T cell receptor (beta chain) was recorded in a study of blood T cell repertoires in COVID-19 (dated by TCRdb to 2019 to 2021). For context, the study as a whole: The collaborator samples originated in the United States, Italy and Spain and spanned the acute and convalescent phases of COVID-19. The samples were drawn from the first 160 participants of the ongoing ImmuneRACE study and from more than 1,000 subjects provided by 6 global collaborators. Where HLA class I and class II types were available, the types were taken from metadata supplied by the sample provider, not from assay-based typing. The dataset comprised deeply sampled blood TCRbeta repertoires from subjects exposed to, actively infected with, or recovered from COVID-19. The sample metadata nearly always contained a de-identified subject ID, COVID-19 status, age in years and sex. The prospective study material was composed of cDNA or gDNA derived from T cells, B-cell-depleted T cells, or PBMCs. The repertoires were released in a freely available public database intended as a resource for research on the immune response to SARS-CoV-2. Study-wide conclusions, independent of this receptor: The quantity of clinical and demographic metadata differed by source and by participant and was supplied without curation.

Each collaborating institution followed its own protocols to collect whole blood in K2EDTA tubes. Collaborator samples were shipped for TCRbeta analysis as frozen whole blood, isolated PBMCs, or DNA extracted from either sample type. Inclusive of the bounding cysteine and phenylalanine, the CDR3 is 14 residues long. Of all the DNA, just the CDR3 is kept, 42 bases in frame from base 1. V is reduced by 3 bases and J by 5 bases, leaving a spacing of 13 bases between them. As encoded in the germline V gene (reference sequence), CDR1 is LNHDA while CDR2 is SQIVND. TCRbeta CDR3 regions were amplified from genomic DNA by means of the immunoSEQ Assay, a bias-controlled multiplex PCR. For the original study's pipeline: The number of nucleated cells in each sample was estimated by amplification of reference gene primers within the assay. Sequence reads were collapsed and filtered to measure the absolute abundance of every unique TCRbeta CDR3 rearrangement. For each sample, productive Simpson clonality was calculated as the square root of Simpson's diversity index over productive rearrangements. The clones in this table, taken by TCRdb from immuneACCESS, are in-frame only. Not every clone is retained; where verified, under half of the shortfall comes from an unresolved V gene, and the cause of the rest is unknown. That table gives V, J and clone size, and the DNA gave D and trimming. This sample holds roughly 38,000 clones; around 80% were observed only once. 25% to 35% of the sample lies in the top ten.

As to this clone: Its antigen is still unknown. No per-base quality is available; no much larger clone lies one base away.

The TCR comes from a man aged 60-69 years with acute or convalescent COVID-19. Source material: peripheral blood. Recombination connected TRBV19 to TRBJ2-5; the best D guess is TRBD1, with 7 bases matching. The base sequence is TGTGCCAGTAGTATTGCAGGGGGGAAGGAGACCCAGTACTTC. Its protein is CASSIAGGKETQYF.